This T cell receptor beta chain was captured in a study of response to subunit inactivated influenza vaccine. Study findings and constraints: It was the authors' suggestion that each seasonal influenza vaccination recruits few new T cells.

As concerns this clonotype: Its antigen is undetermined.

V shed 5 bases and J shed 1 base, with 16 bases lying between them. The length of the CDR3 is 16 residues. TCRdb re-analysed the RT-PCR reads in MiXCR, keeping a single row per CDR3 protein. The sample lists just over 300,000 distinct CDR3 sequences; around 22% were seen once. This chain joins TRBV12-3 or TRBV12-4 and TRBJ2-3; D unresolved. Sequencing was performed on PBMCs from blood, taken less than 22 months after vaccination. This TCR was recovered from a man aged 50 to 69 who received an inactivated influenza vaccine. The CDR3 loop reads CASSRFLVGGTDTQYF. DNA for the CDR3: TGTGCCAGCAGTCGATTCCTCGTCGGCGGCACAGATACGCAGTATTTT.